Shown below are 8 T cell receptor beta chains from a single sample sequenced in a study of cytomegalovirus exposure and HLA in healthy donors. 60 Vbeta and 13 Jbeta primers were used in PCR. Measured with immunoSEQ multiplex PCR; TCRdb has only the in-frame clones, and not every one. The data contain 90,000 to 110,000 clones, roughly three quarters of them singletons. Sequences were obtained from PBMCs. The receptors stem from a woman aged 45 to 65 in good health and CMV-seropositive.

The chain recombines TRBV7-9 with TRBJ2-3, with 8 bases aligning to TRBD2. From germline, CDR1 is SEHNR and CDR2 FQNEAQ (reference sequence). Losses at the gene ends were 3 bases for V and 2 bases for J; bases not matched to a gene: 4. This CDR3 region has 15 residues. CDR3 loop: CASSFPLAVTDTQYF. The CDR3 nucleotides are TGTGCCAGCAGCTTCCCACTAGCGGTCACAGATACGCAGTATTTT.

The chain uses TRBV10-3 and TRBJ1-1; D might be TRBD1 (6 bases). The CDR3 is made up of 11 amino acids. Trimming cost V 4 bases and J 6 bases, with 6 bases left between them. The germline V gene encodes CDR1 ENHRY and CDR2 SYGVKD. The CDR3 region has the DNA TGTGCCATCAGTGGGACAGCTGAAGCTTTCTTT. This gives the protein CAISGTAEAFF.

This chain connects TRBV7-9 to TRBJ2-5, with TRBD1 as a possible D gene (6 bases). TRBJ2-7 matches the DNA end more closely, so the J call is doubtful. The germline V gene encodes CDR1 SEHNR and CDR2 FQNEAQ (reference sequence). The CDR3 has 14 amino acids. This CDR3 reads CASSFAGAAYEQYF. In nucleotides, the CDR3 is TGTGCCAGCAGCTTTGCAGGGGCGGCCTACGAGCAGTACTTC.

The rearrangement uses TRBV7-2 and TRBJ2-3; 16 bases are shared with TRBD2. Trimming removed 4 bases from V and 4 bases from J; junction bases left unmatched: 8. The CDR3 extends over 18 amino acids. The V gene's germline CDR1 is SGHTA and CDR2 FQGNSA. The CDR3 loop is CASSSLGTSGGAADTQYF. The CDR3 region has the DNA TGTGCCAGCAGCTCTCTCGGGACTAGCGGGGGGGCGGCAGATACGCAGTATTTT.

This chain joins TRBV11-2 and TRBJ2-1; 9 positions agree with TRBD1. The germline CDR1 and CDR2 sequences are SGHAT and FQNNGV. The CDR3 covers 17 residues. The V segment lost 2 bases and the J segment 5 bases; nucleotides outside the gene matches: 10. This chain's CDR3 is CASSLSRDRARNNEQFF. The CDR3 bases are TGTGCCAGCAGCTTATCCCGGGACAGGGCCCGGAACAATGAGCAGTTCTTC.

The chain links TRBV25-1 to TRBJ2-1, with unresolved D. Germline assignment: CDR1 MGHDK and CDR2 SYGVNS. Trimming shortened V by 0 bases and J by 2 bases, and 14 bases separated the two germline ends. The CDR3 has 17 amino acids. CDR3 in DNA: TGTGCCAGCAGTGAATACCCTAGGCAGAGCACCTACAATGAGCAGTTCTTC. Amino acid sequence: CASSEYPRQSTYNEQFF.

The chain combines TRBV15 with TRBJ2-7; D is unresolved. Per the germline V gene, CDR1 is LNHNV and CDR2 is YYDKDF (reference sequence). The CDR3 runs to 11 residues. V lost 4 bases and J lost 9, with 10 bases in between. This chain's CDR3 is CATSNNGGQYF. The CDR3 nucleotides read TGTGCCACCAGCAACAATGGCGGGCAGTACTTC.

The J gene is TRBJ2-7, the V gene TRBV5-5, with 8 positions matching TRBD2. The germline gives CDR1 SGHKS, CDR2 YYEKEE (reference sequence). The CDR3 sequence is 15 residues long. The V segment lost 2 bases and the J segment 4 bases; nucleotides outside the gene matches: 8. Here the CDR3 DNA reads TGTGCCAGCAGCTTTTTCCCGACTAGCGCTTACGAGCAGTACTTC. Its translation is CASSFFPTSAYEQYF.